The 27 T cell receptor beta chains given below trace back to one sample, sequenced in a study of OX40 agonist ivuxolimab in advanced cancers. Using immunoSEQ multiplex PCR, the repertoire was profiled, and TCRdb retains in-frame clones only, with some absent. In the table there are some 99,000 clones, less than 95% of which are singletons. The source was CD4+ or CD8+ T cells sorted from blood, collected in a trial of the OX40 agonist ivuxolimab. The receptor set was obtained from an adult with an advanced solid tumor such as melanoma, head and neck, liver or kidney cancer.

This rearrangement joins TRBV15 to TRBJ1-3; no reliable D call. CDR1 LNHNV and CDR2 YYDKDF come from the germline V gene (reference sequence). V dropped 0 bases and J dropped 0 bases, with 6 bases sitting between them. The CDR3 length is 15 residues. The CDR3 here is CATSRDLGSGNTIYF. CDR3 coding DNA: TGTGCCACCAGCAGAGATCTCGGCTCTGGAAACACCATATATTTT.

The rearrangement joins TRBV18 to TRBJ2-4; 10 positions agree with TRBD2. CDR3 size: 15 residues. CDR1 and CDR2 (germline): KGHSH, LQKENI. V lost 3 bases, J lost 7 bases, and 6 bases stayed unmatched. CDR3 sequence reads: CASSPVASGSNIQYF. CDR3 DNA: TGTGCCAGCTCACCGGTGGCTAGCGGGAGTAACATTCAGTACTTC.

About this clone: Other DNA variants within this sample encode the same CDR3. This chain connects TRBV6-1 to TRBJ2-7; D is unresolved. The V gene lost 3 bases and the J gene lost 4 bases, with 4 bases spanning the gap. Germline-derived CDR1 and CDR2 are MNHNS and SASEGT. The CDR3 totals 11 residues. In DNA, the CDR3 is TGTGCCAGCAGTGAGGGATACGAGCAGTACTTC. Its translation is CASSEGYEQYF.

The chain couples TRBV5-1 to TRBJ2-1; D not resolved. Trimming pared 1 base from V and 3 bases from J, leaving 5 bases between. Germline V gene lookup returns CDR1 SGHRS and CDR2 YFSETQ. This CDR3 is built from 13 residues. Written as DNA, the CDR3 is TGCGCCAGCAGCTTGACGGACTACAATGAGCAGTTCTTC. Amino acid sequence: CASSLTDYNEQFF.

The chain is built from TRBV7-9 and TRBJ2-2; D not resolved. Germline lookup yields CDR1 SEHNR and CDR2 FQNEAQ (reference sequence). V was clipped by 8 bases and J by 4 bases, with 17 bases between them. This CDR3 is 15 amino acids long. The CDR3 sequence: CASRPGPTGTGELFF. The CDR3 DNA reads as TGTGCCAGCCGGCCTGGACCGACGGGCACCGGGGAGCTGTTTTTT.

The V gene is TRBV7-9, the J gene TRBJ2-2, with TRBD1 identical over 11 bases. The CDR3 has 15 residues. V lost 5 bases and J lost 6; bases outside the gene matches: 5. The V gene's germline CDR1 is SEHNR and CDR2 FQNEAQ (reference sequence). CDR3 DNA sequence: TGTGCCAGCAGCCCCAGGACAGGGGGCCCCGGGGAGCTGTTTTTT. Translation: CASSPRTGGPGELFF.

This chain links TRBV5-4 with TRBJ2-1, with 12 bases aligning to TRBD2. This CDR3 contains 16 residues. Per the germline V gene, CDR1 is SGHNT and CDR2 is YYREEE (reference sequence). V trimming: 0 bases; J trimming: 5 bases; junction bases outside the gene matches: 3. The CDR3 nucleotides are TGTGCCAGCAGCTTGGGTGGACTAGCGGGGAACAATGAGCAGTTCTTC. Translated: CASSLGGLAGNNEQFF.

V and J are TRBV5-1 and TRBJ2-5; D is ambiguous. Between the trimmed V and J ends, which lost 0 bases and 1 base, there was a span of 7 bases. This CDR3 is built from 14 residues. Germline V CDR1 and CDR2: SGHRS, YFSETQ. CDR3 region: CASSLGIAQETQYF. The DNA for the CDR3 is TGCGCCAGCAGCTTGGGTATAGCCCAAGAGACCCAGTACTTC.

The V gene is TRBV9, the J gene TRBJ2-7; D call uncertain. The germline V gene has CDR1 SGDLS and CDR2 YYNGEE. The CDR3 is made up of 14 amino acids. The ends were cut back, 0 bases at V and 0 bases at J, with 7 bases in the middle. CDR3 DNA sequence: TGTGCCAGCAGCGTAGTACCCTTCTCCTACGAGCAGTACTTC. Amino acids: CASSVVPFSYEQYF. The full variable domain, rest sourced from reference TRBV9 and TRBJ2-7, is DSGVTQTPKHLITATGQRVTLRCSPRSGDLSVYWYQQSLDQGLQFLIQYYNGEERAKGNILERFSAQQFPDLHSELNLSSLELGDSALYFCASSVVPFSYEQYFGPGTRLTVT.

CDR3 DNA sequence: TGTGCCAGCAGGGGGACAGGGAGGTACGAGCAGTACTTC. Protein sequence: CASRGTGRYEQYF. The chain combines TRBV27 with TRBJ2-7; 9 bases map to TRBD1. The germline V gene encodes CDR1 MNHEY and CDR2 SMNVEV (reference sequence). CDR3 length: 13 amino acids. The V gene end was trimmed by 6 bases and the J gene end by 4 bases; junction bases not matched to a gene: 4.

The chain has TRBV5-4 and TRBJ2-1, with D possibly being TRBD2 (6 bases). The CDR3 runs to 16 residues. Deletions cut 4 bases from V and 7 bases from J, with 21 bases between. Germline-derived CDR1 and CDR2 are SGHNT and YYREEE (reference sequence). The CDR3 nucleotides read TGTGCCAGCAGCATAAGGGTGGGGTCGGGGAGGAATGAGCAGTTCTTC. The encoded protein is CASSIRVGSGRNEQFF. Full variable domain (outside the CDR3, taken from reference TRBV5-4 and TRBJ2-1): ETGVTQSPTHLIKTRGQQVTLRCSSQSGHNTVSWYQQALGQGPQFIFQYYREEENGRGNFPPRFSGLQFPNYSSELNVNALELDDSALYLCASSIRVGSGRNEQFFGPGTRLTVL.

This clone was found a few times. V gene TRBV9 combines with J gene TRBJ2-1; D not resolved. Trimming shortened V by 0 bases and J by 2 bases, and 9 bases separated the two germline ends. The CDR3 has 15 amino acids. Germline CDR1 SGDLS, CDR2 YYNGEE. The chain's CDR3 is CASSVEPATYNEQFF. The CDR3 region has the DNA TGTGCCAGCAGCGTAGAGCCCGCGACCTACAATGAGCAGTTCTTC.

The chain employs TRBV19 and TRBJ1-1; D gene uncertain. Deletions cut 5 bases from V and 4 bases from J, with 11 bases between. The germline V gene has CDR1 LNHDA and CDR2 SQIVND (reference sequence). This CDR3 has 13 amino acids. The CDR3 nucleotides read TGTGCCAGTAGTGCGGGGAGGAGCACTGAAGCTTTCTTT. This codes for CASSAGRSTEAFF.

This chain joins TRBV19 and TRBJ1-1; D is possibly TRBD1 (5 bases). V shed 1 base and J shed 4 bases, with 10 bases lying between them. The CDR3 is made up of 14 amino acids. Germline V lookup: CDR1 LNHDA, CDR2 SQIVND (reference sequence). CDR3: CASSIAGSLTEAFF. The DNA of the CDR3 is TGTGCCAGTAGTATAGCAGGGTCGCTCACTGAAGCTTTCTTT.

This clone occurred once. The chain has TRBV7-6 and TRBJ2-7; D possibly corresponds to TRBD2 (5 bases). Germline V gene data show CDR1 as SGHVS and CDR2 as FNYEAQ. The CDR3 extends over 15 amino acids. V was pared by 5 bases and J by 2 bases, with 16 bases between. In DNA form, the CDR3 reads TGTGCCAGCAGCCCTTATCGCGGGTCCGCCTACGAGCAGTACTTC. This sequence encodes CASSPYRGSAYEQYF.

The gene calls are TRBV18 and TRBJ2-2; D gene unclear. CDR3 length: 11 amino acids. The V gene lost 6 bases and the J gene lost 6 bases, with 5 bases spanning the gap. Germline V gene lookup returns CDR1 KGHSH and CDR2 LQKENI. The CDR3 DNA reads as TGTGCCAGCTCGCCTCCCGGGGAGCTGTTTTTT. It codes for CASSPPGELFF.

CDR3 residues: CAIQGTLNTEAFF. CDR3 bases: TGTGCCATCCAAGGGACGCTGAACACTGAAGCTTTCTTT. This sequence joins TRBV10-3 and TRBJ1-1; D may be TRBD1 (5 bases). This CDR3 is built from 13 residues. Germline V gene data show CDR1 as ENHRY and CDR2 as SYGVKD. V lost 8 bases to trimming and J lost 0 bases, with 10 bases between them.

The gene calls are TRBV18 and TRBJ1-3; D ambiguous. CDR1 and CDR2 (germline): KGHSH, LQKENI. V was shortened by 5 bases and J by 4 bases, with 3 bases between the two germline ends. The CDR3 is 11 amino acids. The CDR3 coding sequence is TGTGCCAGCTCATCGGGAAACACCATATATTTT. It yields the protein CASSSGNTIYF.

The chain uses TRBV11-3 and TRBJ2-5; D not certain. CDR1 and CDR2 (germline): SGHNT, YENEEA. CDR3 length: 14 residues. Trimming pared 1 base from V and 0 bases from J, leaving 6 bases between. The CDR3, as DNA: TGTGCCAGCAGCTTAGCCAGGAACCAAGAGACCCAGTACTTC. Residues: CASSLARNQETQYF.

The chain combines TRBV11-1 with TRBJ2-7; D is undetermined. V shed 0 bases and J shed 4 bases, with 4 bases lying between them. Germline V gene lookup returns CDR1 SGHAT and CDR2 FQDESV (reference sequence). The CDR3 is 12 amino acids. The CDR3 sequence is CASSLAEYEQYF. The DNA of the CDR3 is TGTGCCAGCAGCTTAGCGGAGTACGAGCAGTACTTC.

The chain carries TRBV9 and TRBJ2-3; D is possibly TRBD1 or TRBD2 (5 bases each). V was shortened by 2 bases and J by 4 bases, with 17 bases between the two germline ends. CDR3 length: 16 amino acids. Germline values: CDR1 SGDLS, CDR2 YYNGEE. The CDR3 loop is CASSVQGGIGADTQYF. CDR3 in DNA: TGTGCCAGCAGCGTCCAGGGTGGGATCGGGGCAGATACGCAGTATTTT. The full variable domain, its missing parts supplied by reference TRBV9 and TRBJ2-3, is DSGVTQTPKHLITATGQRVTLRCSPRSGDLSVYWYQQSLDQGLQFLIQYYNGEERAKGNILERFSAQQFPDLHSELNLSSLELGDSALYFCASSVQGGIGADTQYFGPGTRLTVL.

The J gene is TRBJ2-2, the V gene TRBV7-2; D is unresolved. Trimming took 3 bases from V and 3 from J, leaving 8 bases between them. The CDR3 covers 14 residues. Per germline, CDR1 SGHTA and CDR2 FQGNSA. CDR3 in DNA: TGTGCCAGCAGCTTCGCTTTTGACACCGGGGAGCTGTTTTTT. Protein: CASSFAFDTGELFF. Complete variable domain (other parts from reference TRBV7-2 and TRBJ2-2): GAGVSQSPSNKVTEKGKDVELRCDPISGHTALYWYRQSLGQGLEFLIYFQGNSAPDKSGLPSDRFSAERTGGSVSTLTIQRTQQEDSAVYLCASSFAFDTGELFFGEGSRLTVL.

V and J are TRBV5-1 and TRBJ2-5; the D gene is possibly TRBD2 (6 bases). The germline V and J ends were trimmed by 2 bases and 3 bases, with 8 bases remaining between them. This CDR3 has 13 residues. Germline CDR1 reads SGHRS; CDR2 reads YFSETQ. The CDR3 sequence is CASSFQREETQYF. Here the CDR3 DNA reads TGCGCCAGCAGCTTTCAGCGGGAAGAGACCCAGTACTTC.

The genes are TRBV5-6 and TRBJ1-6, with TRBD1 as a possible D gene (6 bases). CDR3 size: 15 residues. V was shortened by 1 base and J by 7 bases, with 12 bases between the two germline ends. The germline gives CDR1 SGHDT, CDR2 YYEEEE. The CDR3 loop is CASSLLDRRNSPLHF. CDR3 coding DNA: TGTGCCAGCAGCTTGCTAGACAGGCGAAATTCACCCCTCCACTTT.

The J gene is TRBJ2-1, the V gene TRBV19, with a tentative D call TRBD1 (6 bases). Trimming stripped 3 bases from V and 8 bases from J, with 11 bases between. The germline V gene has CDR1 LNHDA and CDR2 SQIVND (reference sequence). The length of the CDR3 is 13 residues. CDR3 bases: TGTGCCAGTAGTATGGCCAGGGGATATGAGCAGTTCTTC. Amino acid sequence: CASSMARGYEQFF.

The CDR3 loop is CASSQGLRHQQETQYF. The CDR3 region has the DNA TGTGCCAGCAGCCAAGGGTTGAGACACCAACAAGAGACCCAGTACTTC. This chain links TRBV11-3 with TRBJ2-5; D not resolved. The CDR3 has 16 amino acids. V was cut by 5 bases and J by 2 bases, with 18 bases left in between. CDR1 and CDR2 (germline): SGHNT, YENEEA.

The J gene is TRBJ2-1, the V gene TRBV11-3; 7 bases agree with TRBD1. This CDR3 has 17 residues. Trimming cost V 5 bases and J 0 bases; bases outside gene matches: 10. Germline lookup yields CDR1 SGHNT and CDR2 YENEEA. CDR3 in amino acids: CASSLRETGSSYNEQFF. CDR3 in DNA: TGTGCCAGCAGCCTACGCGAGACAGGGAGCTCCTACAATGAGCAGTTCTTC. Filled out from reference TRBV11-3 and TRBJ2-1, the complete variable domain reads EAGVVQSPRYKIIEKKQPVAFWCNPISGHNTLYWYLQNLGQGPELLIRYENEEAVDDSQLPKDRFSAERLKGVDSTLKIQPAELGDSAVYLCASSLRETGSSYNEQFFGPGTRLTVL.